This TCR beta chain was found in a study of T cells after yellow fever vaccination. Study findings and constraints: Abundant clonotypes from the bulk population could contaminate FACS-sorted repertoires. Peaking on day 5 versus 15, the secondary response was faster but weaker. Clones that expanded after primary vaccination mostly reappeared after the booster (96% CD4, around 87% CD8).

In this sample, this clonotype turned up a few times. The antigen is undetermined. This CDR3 spans 13 amino acids. The germline V and J ends were trimmed by 2 bases and 5 bases, with 7 bases remaining between them. Germline V gene lookup returns CDR1 SGHVS and CDR2 FNYEAQ. TCRdb redid the calling of the 5' RACE reads with MiXCR, one entry per CDR3 protein. The sample lists about 350,000 distinct CDR3 sequences, about 7.8% seen once, with roughly a sixth in the top ten. The V gene is TRBV7-6, the J gene TRBJ2-1; D call uncertain. This TCR came from a man between 18 and 35 years old who received the YFV17D yellow fever vaccine. The material was PBMCs, obtained roughly 47 days after the first yellow fever vaccination. In nucleotides, the CDR3 is TGTGCCAGCAGCTTACGACTTAACAATGAGCAGTTCTTC. Its translation: CASSLRLNNEQFF. The full variable domain, with the rest looked up from reference TRBV7-6 and TRBJ2-1, is GAGVSQSPRYKVTKRGQDVALRCDPISGHVSLYWYRQALGQGPEFLTYFNYEAQQDKSGLPNDRFSAERPEGSISTLTIQRTEQRDSAMYRCASSLRLNNEQFFGPGTRLTVL.